A selection of T cell receptor beta chains follows, all from one sample in a study of T-cell memory formation after mild COVID-19. TCRdb recomputed calls from the 5' RACE reads with MiXCR, one row per CDR3 protein. The sample lists hundreds of thousands of distinct CDR3 sequences, around a sixth occurring once. Sequencing was carried out using PBMCs or a T cell subset sorted from them (not recorded which). The receptors stem from an adult woman who had mild COVID-19 (a few samples of this study predate the infection). Cell type and time point are not known. Both conserved end residues are part of each CDR3. D genes are given only for firm matches. Not every row has a clone size; where given, it reads once, few, many or a size class.

CDR3 protein	CDR3 DNA	V gene	J gene	D gene	clone size
CASSLVAGEVYEQYF	TGTGCCAGCAGTTTAGTGGCGGGAGAGGTGTACGAGCAGTACTTC	TRBV12-3/TRBV12-4	TRBJ2-7	TRBD2	NA
CASSLIYRGSGYGYTF	TGTGCCAGCAGTTTAATATATCGGGGCTCGGGCTATGGCTACACCTTC	TRBV12-3/TRBV12-4	TRBJ1-2	NA	NA
CAISGHGLTGDENTQYF	TGTGCCATCAGTGGACACGGACTGACGGGAGACGAGAATACGCAGTATTTT	TRBV10-3	TRBJ2-3	NA	NA
CASSLEGTGEFF	TGTGCCAGCAGTTTAGAAGGTACAGGAGAGTTCTTC	TRBV12-3/TRBV12-4	TRBJ2-1	NA	few
CASSHTLGANEKLFF	TGTGCCAGCAGCCATACTTTGGGTGCAAATGAAAAACTGTTTTTT	TRBV3-1	TRBJ1-4	NA	NA
CASSLGTRMRNTGELFF	TGTGCCAGCAGCTTGGGTACCAGAATGAGAAACACCGGGGAGCTGTTTTTT	TRBV5-4	TRBJ2-2	NA	NA
CSVAVRRTDTQYF	TGCAGCGTTGCCGTACGTCGCACAGATACGCAGTATTTT	TRBV29-1	TRBJ2-3	NA	many
CASSYSGLGPVEETQYF	TGTGCCAGCAGTTACTCGGGTCTTGGTCCGGTTGAAGAGACCCAGTACTTC	TRBV6-5	TRBJ2-5	NA	NA
CASSLTGGRDEQYF	TGTGCCAGCAGCCTGACAGGGGGCCGAGACGAGCAGTACTTC	TRBV7-8	TRBJ2-7	TRBD1	once
CASSSGQGASYNEQFF	TGTGCCAGCAGTTCCGGACAGGGGGCTTCCTACAATGAGCAGTTCTTC	TRBV12-3/TRBV12-4	TRBJ2-1	TRBD1	few
CASSMYRGSEAFF	TGTGCCAGTAGTATGTACAGGGGTAGTGAAGCTTTCTTT	TRBV19	TRBJ1-1	TRBD1	few
CASSLGSDWRERDEQYF	TGTGCCAGCAGCTTGGGCTCAGACTGGCGGGAGAGGGACGAGCAGTACTTC	TRBV5-6	TRBJ2-7	TRBD2	NA
CSVNSGRGTEAFF	TGCAGCGTTAATTCGGGGAGGGGCACTGAAGCTTTCTTT	TRBV29-1	TRBJ1-1	NA	many
CASSLASGVSTDTQYF	TGTGCCAGCAGCCTCGCTAGCGGGGTAAGCACAGATACGCAGTATTTT	TRBV7-2	TRBJ2-3	TRBD2	NA
CSALRDVSTDTQYF	TGCAGTGCCCTCCGGGACGTCAGCACAGATACGCAGTATTTT	TRBV20-1	TRBJ2-3	NA	few
CASSTTGNEKLFF	TGTGCCAGCAGCACCACGGGTAATGAAAAACTGTTTTTT	TRBV7-9	TRBJ1-4	NA	few
CASSPTSGPRGNEQFF	TGTGCCAGCAGCCCCACTAGCGGCCCCCGGGGGAATGAGCAGTTCTTC	TRBV7-2	TRBJ2-1	TRBD2	NA
CASSYLAGGLYNEQFF	TGTGCCAGCAGTTACCTCGCCGGGGGTCTTTACAATGAGCAGTTCTTC	TRBV6-2/TRBV6-3	TRBJ2-1	NA	few
CASSQATGGTEAFF	TGCGCCAGCAGCCAAGCAACAGGGGGCACTGAAGCTTTCTTT	TRBV5-1	TRBJ1-1	TRBD1	NA
CASRPVLGEAFF	TGTGCCAGTAGACCAGTCCTGGGTGAAGCTTTCTTT	TRBV19	TRBJ1-1	NA	few
CASSPEPLFGQYF	TGTGCCAGCAGCCCAGAGCCGCTTTTTGGGCAGTACTTC	TRBV7-9	TRBJ2-7	NA	NA
CASSRSTSGTDTQYF	TGCGCCAGCAGCCGATCCACTAGCGGCACAGATACGCAGTATTTT	TRBV4-3	TRBJ2-3	TRBD2	NA
CASIWRGNPLNTEAFF	TGTGCCAGCATTTGGAGGGGAAATCCCTTAAACACTGAAGCTTTCTTT	TRBV6-1	TRBJ1-1	NA	NA
CASGRRTDEQYF	TGTGCCAGCGGCCGCCGGACGGACGAGCAGTACTTC	TRBV7-9	TRBJ2-7	NA	few
CASSPDRRTEAFF	TGTGCCAGCTCACCGGACAGACGGACTGAAGCTTTCTTT	TRBV18	TRBJ1-1	NA	few
CASSRGAGQPQHF	TGTGCCAGCAGCCGGGGGGCTGGGCAGCCCCAGCATTTT	TRBV4-2	TRBJ1-5	NA	once
CASSKLGRQATFYGYTF	TGTGCCAGCAGCAAATTGGGGCGGCAGGCGACCTTTTATGGCTACACCTTC	TRBV21-1	TRBJ1-2	NA	NA
CASSVTMSREETQYF	TGTGCCAGCAGCGTAACGATGAGCCGGGAAGAGACCCAGTACTTC	TRBV9	TRBJ2-5	NA	NA
CASSLRAGTDTQYF	TGTGCCAGCAGCTTAAGGGCCGGGACAGATACGCAGTATTTT	TRBV5-6	TRBJ2-3	NA	many
CSARTLWTGKNLETQYF	TGCAGTGCTAGAACGCTTTGGACAGGGAAGAATCTTGAGACCCAGTACTTC	TRBV20-1	TRBJ2-5	TRBD1	NA
CASSQGWGPTDTQYF	TGTGCCAGCAGCCAAGGGTGGGGGCCCACAGATACGCAGTATTTT	TRBV3-1	TRBJ2-3	NA	many
CSAWTGGNQPQHF	TGCAGCGCCTGGACAGGGGGCAATCAGCCCCAGCATTTT	TRBV29-1	TRBJ1-5	TRBD1	NA
CASSEDFPPGRGFTEAFF	TGTGCCAGCAGTGAAGACTTCCCGCCCGGCAGGGGTTTCACTGAAGCTTTCTTT	TRBV2	TRBJ1-1	NA	NA
CASSLSGRLETQYF	TGTGCCAGCAGCCTCAGCGGGAGGTTGGAGACCCAGTACTTC	TRBV7-2	TRBJ2-5	TRBD2	few
CASSFEAQPQHF	TGTGCCAGCAGTTTTGAGGCTCAGCCCCAGCATTTT	TRBV12-3/TRBV12-4	TRBJ1-5	NA	NA
CASSQEGRTSGSFRGDTQYF	TGCGCCAGCAGCCAAGAAGGGAGGACTAGCGGGAGTTTCCGCGGAGATACGCAGTATTTT	TRBV4-1	TRBJ2-3	TRBD2	many
CASSRRFKETQYF	TGTGCCAGCTCACGAAGGTTTAAGGAGACCCAGTACTTC	TRBV18	TRBJ2-5	NA	few
CAISDGWGEATMDTQYF	TGTGCCATCAGTGACGGTTGGGGGGAGGCCACGATGGATACGCAGTATTTT	TRBV10-3	TRBJ2-3	NA	NA
CASSFQAGGGNEQFF	TGTGCCAGCAGCTTTCAAGCGGGGGGAGGCAATGAGCAGTTCTTC	TRBV7-2	TRBJ2-1	TRBD2	few
CSASFRSLAKNIQYF	TGCAGTGCTAGTTTCAGGAGTCTAGCCAAAAACATTCAGTACTTC	TRBV20-1	TRBJ2-4	NA	few
CASSLPGEPQHF	TGTGCCAGCAGCTTACCGGGGGAGCCCCAGCATTTT	TRBV7-2	TRBJ1-5	NA	many
CASSLGTGGGSNQPQHF	TGCGCCAGCAGCTTAGGGACAGGGGGCGGGAGCAATCAGCCCCAGCATTTT	TRBV5-1	TRBJ1-5	TRBD1	NA
CASRWAAGTEAFF	TGCGCCAGCAGGTGGGCGGCCGGAACTGAAGCTTTCTTT	TRBV5-1	TRBJ1-1	NA	NA